One and the same sample provided the 20 T cell receptor beta chains below, sequenced in a study of tumor-infiltrating lymphocytes in primary liver carcinoma. A primer in the constant region served to generate TCR beta cDNA from roughly 550 ng of total RNA. Three rounds of nested multiplex PCR with slightly modified ARM-PCR produced TCR beta libraries. Rounds one and two of PCR, each of 10 to 11 cycles, were primed with TRBV1-TRBV30 forward primers and a C-beta reverse primer. TCRdb reprocessed the multiplex PCR reads with MiXCR, giving one entry per CDR3 protein. The table has approximately 330,000 distinct CDR3 sequences, roughly two thirds seen once. Unsorted whole blood served as the source of blood RNA, and germline DNA was extracted as well. Sequencing was carried out using peripheral blood. The receptors were sampled from a man in his forties with primary liver carcinoma and hepatitis B virus infection.

This clonotype was seen many times. The chain couples TRBV7-9 to TRBJ2-2; D is ambiguous. The germline V and J ends were trimmed by 5 bases and 7 bases, with 8 bases remaining between them. Germline V gene lookup returns CDR1 SEHNR and CDR2 FQNEAQ (reference sequence). The CDR3 is made up of 12 amino acids. The CDR3 bases are TGTGCCAGCAGCCCTTTTATCGGGGAGCTGTTTTTT. Protein: CASSPFIGELFF.

On this clonotype itself: This sequence may be a read error, since a much larger clone differs from it by one base. The chain links TRBV7-9 to TRBJ2-1; D unresolved. Germline CDR1 SEHNR, CDR2 FQNEAQ (reference sequence). The CDR3 is made up of 13 amino acids. In DNA, the CDR3 is TGTGCCAGCAGCTTAAGTTGGAACAATGAGCAGTCCTTC. Encoded protein: CASSLSWNNEQSF.

The chain joins TRBV6-1 to TRBJ1-5; perhaps TRBD1 as D (5 bases). Germline V gene data show CDR1 as MNHNS and CDR2 as SASEGT. Trimming shortened V by 8 bases and J by 0 bases, and 14 bases separated the two germline ends. The CDR3 covers 15 residues. Here the CDR3 reads CASGALDYSNQPQHF. CDR3 DNA sequence: TGTGCCAGCGGGGCGCTAGATTATAGCAATCAGCCCCAGCATTTT.

In its sample, this clonotype was seen many times. The chain recombines TRBV11-2 with TRBJ2-1; D is unresolved. V was shortened by 2 bases and J by 5 bases, with 7 bases between the two germline ends. The CDR3 totals 13 residues. Germline V lookup: CDR1 SGHAT, CDR2 FQNNGV. The CDR3: CASSLLTHNEQFF. The CDR3 coding sequence is TGTGCCAGCAGCTTACTCACCCACAATGAGCAGTTCTTC. The full variable domain, rest sourced from reference TRBV11-2 and TRBJ2-1, is EAGVAQSPRYKIIEKRQSVAFWCNPISGHATLYWYQQILGQGPKLLIQFQNNGVVDDSQLPKDRFSAERLKGVDSTLKIQPAKLEDSAVYLCASSLLTHNEQFFGPGTRLTVL.

This clonotype was seen a few times. The chain combines TRBV6-5 with TRBJ2-2; 9 bases are a match to TRBD2. Germline V gene sequence: CDR1 MNHEY, CDR2 SVGAGI. The CDR3 consists of 17 residues. V shed 0 bases and J 4 bases; nucleotides not matched to a gene: 6. The CDR3 region has the DNA TGTGCCAGCAGTTACTCGAAAGCGGGGGGTGGCACCGGGGAGCTGTTTTTT. The encoded protein is CASSYSKAGGGTGELFF.

Notes on this clonotype: This may be a read error: a much more frequent sequence differs by one nucleotide. The chain employs TRBV10-3 and TRBJ2-1; the D gene could be TRBD1 or TRBD2 (5 bases each). CDR3 length: 14 residues. The V end was cut by 4 bases, the J end by 8 bases, with 15 bases between. Germline V CDR1 and CDR2: ENHRY, SYGVKD. The CDR3 is CAISARGQVDEQFF. The CDR3 region has the DNA TGTGCCATCAGTGCGAGGGGCCAGGTCGATGAGCAGTTCTTC.

Ten or more counts support this clonotype. This chain joins TRBV29-1 and TRBJ2-5, with 7 nucleotides matching TRBD2. The V segment lost 0 bases and the J segment 2 bases; nucleotides outside the gene matches: 9. Germline V lookup: CDR1 SQVTM, CDR2 ANQGSEA. The length of the CDR3 is 16 residues. CDR3 in amino acids: CSVEDLAWRGQETQYF. CDR3 in DNA: TGCAGCGTTGAAGATCTCGCATGGCGGGGGCAAGAGACCCAGTACTTC.

Many counts were recorded for this clonotype. The chain joins TRBV6-2 or TRBV6-3 to TRBJ2-5; tentatively, D is TRBD2 (7 bases). The CDR3 covers 14 residues. V was shortened by 6 bases and J by 3 bases, with 14 bases between the two germline ends. Germline-derived CDR1 and CDR2 are MNHEY and SVGEGT. CDR3 sequence: CASRWGGVEETQYF. The CDR3, as DNA: TGTGCCAGCAGATGGGGGGGCGTAGAAGAGACCCAGTACTTC.

The sample holds many counts of this clonotype. CDR3 coding DNA: TGTGCCAGCAGCTTCCGGACTAGCGGGGCGAACACCGGGGAGCTGTTTTTT. Protein: CASSFRTSGANTGELFF. V gene TRBV7-8 combines with J gene TRBJ2-2, with TRBD2 matching 12 bases. V shed 3 bases and J 0 bases; nucleotides not matched to a gene: 2. CDR1 is SGHVS and CDR2 is FQNEAQ in the germline V gene. This CDR3 is 17 amino acids long.

About this clonotype itself: One end of the junction varies from germline; a read error may be responsible. CDR3 sequence reads: CASNQELLAGTPYEQYF. The CDR3 bases are TGCGCCAGCAACCAAGAACTACTAGCGGGAACTCCTTACGAGCAGTACTTC. The V and J genes are TRBV4-3 and TRBJ2-7; 10 nucleotides line up with TRBD2. CDR3 length: 17 amino acids. CDR1 is LGHNA, CDR2 YSLEER, per germline.

The chain couples TRBV7-9 to TRBJ2-2, with TRBD2 as a possible D gene (5 bases). CDR3 length: 18 residues. CDR1 and CDR2 (germline): SEHNR, FQNEAQ (reference sequence). The germline V and J ends were trimmed by 4 bases and 1 base, with 19 bases remaining between them. CDR3 DNA: TGTGCCAGCAGCTCAGTCCTAAGAGGACTTCTGAACACCGGGGAGCTGTTTTTT. It is translated as CASSSVLRGLLNTGELFF.

A note on this clonotype: A much larger clone is a single base away; this may be a read error. V gene TRBV6-1 combines with J gene TRBJ2-7; TRBD2 matches at 7 bases. The V and J ends lost 5 bases and 0 bases, in that order; junction bases with no gene match: 7. This CDR3 contains 15 residues. The germline V gene has CDR1 MNHNS and CDR2 SASEGT. CDR3 sequence (DNA): TGTGCCAGCAGTCTTAACTGGGACTACTCCTACGAGCAGTACTTC. Protein product: CASSLNWDYSYEQYF.

This chain joins TRBV5-4 and TRBJ2-2, with 9 bases that match TRBD2. The germline V gene has CDR1 SGHNT and CDR2 YYREEE (reference sequence). Unmatched junction bases numbered 12, after V lost 4 bases and J lost 8 bases. This CDR3 has 16 residues. The CDR3, as DNA: TGTGCCAGCAGCCTCGAGACTAGCGGTCCTATGGGGGAGCTGTTTTTT. This sequence encodes CASSLETSGPMGELFF.

Worth noting for this clonotype: This may be a read error, as it is one base from a much larger clone. The chain combines TRBV7-8 with TRBJ2-7; D is perhaps TRBD2 (5 bases). This CDR3 is 12 amino acids long. From germline, CDR1 is SGHVS and CDR2 FQNEAQ. The CDR3: CASSTLGQEQCF. The CDR3 bases are TGTGCCAGCAGCACACTAGGGCAGGAGCAGTGCTTC.

This clonotype has a handful of counts. One junction end does not reproduce the germline sequence, and a read error may be involved. The chain employs TRBV6-5 and TRBJ2-5, with TRBD2 as a possible D gene (6 bases). The CDR3 spans 14 residues. Germline assignment: CDR1 MNHEY and CDR2 SVGAGI. DNA of the CDR3: TGTGTCAGCAGTTACGGAGGGATCCAAGGGACCCAGTACTTC. This codes for CVSSYGGIQGTQYF.

A note on this clonotype: Its ends do not fully match the called genes, so a read error is possible. The chain is built from TRBV7-9 and TRBJ2-7; D remains ambiguous. The CDR3 runs 11 residues. The germline V gene has CDR1 SEHNR and CDR2 FQNEAQ (reference sequence). The CDR3 region is CPSSFGYEQYF. The CDR3 DNA reads as TGTCCCAGCAGCTTTGGGTACGAGCAGTACTTC.

Points on this clonotype: A much bigger clone sits one base away, suggesting this may be a read error. For the CDR3, the DNA is TGCAGCGTGAGTTCGGGAACTCGGAACGGCGAGCAGTACTTC. It specifies CSVSSGTRNGEQYF. This chain connects TRBV29-1 to TRBJ2-7, with D perhaps matching TRBD2 (5 bases). The V gene lost 6 bases and the J gene lost 6 bases, with 21 bases spanning the gap. This CDR3 has 14 residues. The germline V gene has CDR1 SQVTM and CDR2 ANQGSEA.

The V call is TRBV5-6, the J call TRBJ2-5; 10 bases align to TRBD1. Germline V gives CDR1 SGHDT, CDR2 YYEEEE. CDR3 size: 16 residues. The trim removed 2 bases at V and 7 bases at J, leaving 11 bases unmatched. CDR3 sequence: CASSFFPGQGFWTQYF. In DNA form, the CDR3 reads TGTGCCAGCAGCTTTTTTCCGGGACAGGGGTTCTGGACCCAGTACTTC. The entire variable domain, with the rest obtained from reference TRBV5-6 and TRBJ2-5, is as follows: DAGVTQSPTHLIKTRGQQVTLRCSPKSGHDTVSWYQQALGQGPQFIFQYYEEEERQRGNFPDRFSGHQFPNYSSELNVNALLLGDSALYLCASSFFPGQGFWTQYFGPGTRLLVL.

V is TRBV6-1 and J is TRBJ1-6; D may be TRBD1 (5 bases). Germline lookup yields CDR1 MNHNS and CDR2 SASEGT. There are 11 residues in the CDR3. V gave up 8 bases and J gave up 13 bases, with 12 bases separating them. The CDR3 reads CASGGTGPLHF. The CDR3 DNA reads TGTGCCAGCGGAGGGACTGGTCCCCTCCACTTT.

Of note for this clonotype: The CDR3 ends on some other residue instead of the conserved phenylalanine or tryptophan, so this is likely a read error. The V and J genes are TRBV5-4 and TRBJ2-5, with 7 bases fitting TRBD1. Per the germline V gene, CDR1 is SGHNT and CDR2 is YYREEE (reference sequence). The CDR3 loop spans 16 amino acids. Unmatched junction bases numbered 11, after V lost 2 bases and J lost 4 bases. The CDR3: CASSFRDSADGETQYL. The CDR3 region has the DNA TGTGCCAGCAGCTTCCGGGACAGTGCAGACGGAGAGACCCAGTACCTC.